The clone carrying this T cell receptor beta chain was detected a few times. These data come from a study of regulatory T cells in long-lasting Graves disease. Time point noted: newly diagnosed GD, antithyroid drugs for less than 3 months. RNA isolated from PBMCs was used to make the TCR library. Through Arm-PCR of CDR3 regions and iRepertoire HTBI primers, TCR beta libraries were built. Via MiXCR, TCRdb re-called the multiplex PCR reads, giving one row per CDR3 protein. The sample includes around 360,000 distinct CDR3 sequences, under 20% of them seen just once. The V gene end was trimmed by 3 bases and the J gene end by 10 bases; junction bases not matched to a gene: 11. CDR1 and CDR2 (germline): SGHRS, YFSETQ. This CDR3 contains 16 residues. A further study also used this sample, focusing on T cells in Graves' hyperthyroidism and ophthalmopathy. That work contributes: Clinical symptoms, serum thyroxine, TRAb, thyroid ultrasound and orbital computed tomography informed diagnoses.

The sequence was obtained from a young woman with Graves disease. The sample here was peripheral blood mononuclear cells (PBMCs), taken at new diagnosis, from a patient treated with antithyroid drugs. This chain joins TRBV5-1 and TRBJ2-1; 12 nucleotides align to TRBD1. CDR3 DNA: TGCGCCAGCAGCTGGGGACCGGGACAGGGGGCTGGAGAGCAGTTCTTC. Protein product: CASSWGPGQGAGEQFF.